Following are 32 T cell receptor beta chains from one sample sequenced in a study of blood T cell repertoires in COVID-19. Sequenced by immunoSEQ multiplex PCR; TCRdb stores in-frame clones only, minus some. The table includes about 220,000 clones, around 84% detected once. The sequenced material came from peripheral blood. The source of these receptors is a man aged 50 or older who had recovered from COVID-19.

This chain's CDR3 is CASKGDRAHQETQYF. The CDR3 coding sequence is TGTGCCAGCAAAGGGGACAGGGCCCACCAAGAGACCCAGTACTTC. V usage is TRBV6-5 and J usage is TRBJ2-5; 9 bases line up with TRBD1. The CDR3 totals 15 residues. V shed 7 bases, J shed 0 bases, and the junction held 6 bases outside the gene matches. The germline CDR1 and CDR2 sequences are MNHEY and SVGAGI.

This rearrangement joins TRBV28 to TRBJ2-7; 7 bases agree with TRBD1. Germline values: CDR1 MDHEN, CDR2 SYDVKM. The CDR3 has 15 residues. After removal of 6 bases from V and 4 bases from J, the junction contained 12 bases not matched to a gene. The chain's CDR3 is CASRYPGQSGYEQYF. DNA of the CDR3: TGTGCCAGCAGATATCCGGGACAGTCTGGTTACGAGCAGTACTTC.

The CDR3 loop is CASSSIQGASEKLFF. The CDR3 coding sequence is TGTGCCAGCAGTTCAATACAGGGGGCAAGTGAAAAACTGTTTTTT. The chain uses TRBV27 and TRBJ1-4; TRBD1 agrees at 9 bases. Germline V gene sequence: CDR1 MNHEY, CDR2 SMNVEV (reference sequence). This CDR3 has 15 amino acids. J lost 7 bases, V lost 4 bases, and 7 bases had no gene match.

The rearrangement joins TRBV10-3 to TRBJ1-5, with 11 bases fitting TRBD1. Germline V lookup: CDR1 ENHRY, CDR2 SYGVKD. The CDR3 has 20 residues. V trimming: 3 bases; J trimming: 5 bases; junction bases outside the gene matches: 18. CDR3 coding DNA: TGTGCCATCAGTGACCGAATAATAGGGACAGGGGGTTTGTTAGATCAGCCCCAGCATTTT. This translates into CAISDRIIGTGGLLDQPQHF.

CDR3 DNA: TGTGCCAGCAGCTTGGGACAGGGACCGTCCTATAATTCACCCCTCCACTTT. It encodes CASSLGQGPSYNSPLHF. This chain connects TRBV5-8 to TRBJ1-6, with 7 bases lining up with TRBD1. CDR1 and CDR2 from the germline V gene are SGHTS and YDEGEE. The length of the CDR3 is 17 residues. Trimming cost V 0 bases and J 1 base; bases outside gene matches: 4.

This clone was counted a few times. The rearrangement uses TRBV28 and TRBJ1-2; the D gene is possibly TRBD1 (6 bases). V shed 5 bases and J shed 3 bases, with 19 bases lying between them. Germline V gives CDR1 MDHEN, CDR2 SYDVKM. The length of the CDR3 is 16 residues. CDR3 bases: TGTGCCAGCAGTGGGGGACGGGGGGCAGGCTACTATGGCTACACCTTC. Residues: CASSGGRGAGYYGYTF.

This clone was counted once. The CDR3 here is CASSQGGRTQYF. Here the CDR3 DNA reads TGTGCCAGCAGCCAAGGAGGTCGAACGCAGTATTTT. This sequence joins TRBV3-1 (or the pseudogene TRBV3-2) and TRBJ2-3; D is unresolved. Per the germline V gene, CDR1 is LGHDT and CDR2 is YNNKEL (reference sequence). The length of the CDR3 is 12 residues. V lost 1 base and J lost 9, with 8 bases in between.

The genes are TRBV9 and TRBJ2-7; tentative D call: TRBD1 (6 bases). Germline CDR1 and CDR2: SGDLS and YYNGEE. V lost 7 bases to trimming and J lost 3 bases, with 8 bases between them. The CDR3 covers 11 residues. The CDR3 nucleotides are TGTGCCAGCGGGGACAACTACGAGCAGTACTTC. It codes for CASGDNYEQYF. Complete variable domain (other parts from reference TRBV9 and TRBJ2-7): DSGVTQTPKHLITATGQRVTLRCSPRSGDLSVYWYQQSLDQGLQFLIQYYNGEERAKGNILERFSAQQFPDLHSELNLSSLELGDSALYFCASGDNYEQYFGPGTRLTVT.

This clone was counted between two and nine times. The chain employs TRBV7-2 and TRBJ2-2; TRBD2 matches 12 bases. V gave up 1 base and J gave up 8 bases; unmatched junction bases: 11. CDR3 length: 18 amino acids. Germline assignment: CDR1 SGHTA and CDR2 FQGNSA. CDR3 in DNA: TGTGCCAGCAGCTTAGAAATTTGGACTAGCGGGATTAAAGGGGAGCTGTTTTTT. Its protein is CASSLEIWTSGIKGELFF. The full variable domain, in which reference TRBV7-2 and TRBJ2-2 provide the parts outside the CDR3, is GAGVSQSPSNKVTEKGKDVELRCDPISGHTALYWYRQSLGQGLEFLIYFQGNSAPDKSGLPSDRFSAERTGGSVSTLTIQRTQQEDSAVYLCASSLEIWTSGIKGELFFGEGSRLTVL.

The genes are TRBV19 and TRBJ1-5; maybe TRBD1 (6 bases). V was pared by 4 bases and J by 6 bases, with 16 bases between. Germline V gene sequence: CDR1 LNHDA, CDR2 SQIVND (reference sequence). CDR3 length: 15 residues. CDR3 DNA: TGTGCCAGTAGTAGAGGGACATCCCCGGGTCAGCCCCAGCATTTT. Residues: CASSRGTSPGQPQHF.

V and J are TRBV24-1 and TRBJ2-3; the match to TRBD2 covers 11 bases. The CDR3 length is 17 residues. V gave up 3 bases and J gave up 2 bases; unmatched junction bases: 6. Germline values: CDR1 KGHDR, CDR2 SFDVKD. CDR3 residues: CATSDLGTSGNTDTQYF. CDR3 DNA: TGTGCCACCAGTGATCTTGGGACTAGCGGAAACACAGATACGCAGTATTTT.

The chain combines TRBV12-3 or TRBV12-4 with TRBJ2-7, with D unresolved. The CDR3 is made up of 13 amino acids. Trimming pared 7 bases from V and 4 bases from J, leaving 14 bases between. The CDR3 protein is CASTQASKYEQYF. Written as DNA, the CDR3 is TGTGCCAGCACCCAAGCGAGTAAATACGAGCAGTACTTC.

V is TRBV7-6 and J is TRBJ2-5, with 9 bases that match TRBD2. The junction had 5 bases not matched to a gene; V was cut back by 1 base and J by 5 bases. Germline V CDR1 and CDR2: SGHVS, FNYEAQ. The CDR3 runs 15 residues. The CDR3 sequence is CASSLEAGGGETQYF. CDR3 nucleotide sequence: TGTGCCAGCAGCTTAGAAGCGGGAGGTGGGGAGACCCAGTACTTC. Full variable domain (outside the CDR3, taken from reference TRBV7-6 and TRBJ2-5): GAGVSQSPRYKVTKRGQDVALRCDPISGHVSLYWYRQALGQGPEFLTYFNYEAQQDKSGLPNDRFSAERPEGSISTLTIQRTEQRDSAMYRCASSLEAGGGETQYFGPGTRLLVL.

This chain joins TRBV11-2 and TRBJ2-3, with a possible D match to TRBD2 (7 bases). Per germline, CDR1 SGHAT and CDR2 FQNNGV. V lost 5 bases and J 3 bases, leaving 18 bases between the germline ends. The CDR3 runs to 16 residues. For the CDR3, the DNA is TGTGCCAGCAGCCTAGGAGGGGGGGTAATAACAGATACGCAGTATTTT. Translating it yields CASSLGGGVITDTQYF.

This rearrangement joins TRBV18 to TRBJ1-6, with D uncertain. The V end lost 1 base, the J end lost 10 bases, and 17 bases lay between the germline ends. CDR1 and CDR2 (germline): KGHSH, LQKENI. The CDR3 spans 16 residues. The CDR3 nucleotides read TGTGCCAGCTCACCACTGTCTCGAGGTCTTAGATCACCCCTCCACTTT. Encoded protein: CASSPLSRGLRSPLHF. The full variable domain, in which reference TRBV18 and TRBJ1-6 provide the parts outside the CDR3, is NAGVMQNPRHLVRRRGQEARLRCSPMKGHSHVYWYRQLPEEGLKFMVYLQKENIIDESGMPKERFSAEFPKEGPSILRIQQVVRGDSAAYFCASSPLSRGLRSPLHFGNGTRLTVT.

The CDR3 protein is CASSPQNGNQPQHF. CDR3 bases: TGTGCCAGCTCACCCCAGAACGGGAATCAGCCCCAGCATTTT. The chain has TRBV18 and TRBJ1-5; D not resolved. In germline, CDR1 is KGHSH, CDR2 LQKENI. The CDR3 is made up of 14 amino acids. Trimming shortened V by 3 bases and J by 4 bases, and 10 bases separated the two germline ends. The full variable domain, completed using reference TRBV18 and TRBJ1-5, is NAGVMQNPRHLVRRRGQEARLRCSPMKGHSHVYWYRQLPEEGLKFMVYLQKENIIDESGMPKERFSAEFPKEGPSILRIQQVVRGDSAAYFCASSPQNGNQPQHFGDGTRLSIL.

This rearrangement joins TRBV7-2 to TRBJ1-5; maybe TRBD1 (5 bases). The ends were cut back, 1 base at V and 1 base at J, with 11 bases in the middle. Germline lookup yields CDR1 SGHTA and CDR2 FQGNSA. The CDR3 is 16 residues long. The CDR3 protein is CASSLDGGGSNQPQHF. The CDR3 DNA follows: TGTGCCAGCAGCTTAGACGGGGGTGGGAGCAATCAGCCCCAGCATTTT.

The V gene is TRBV28, the J gene TRBJ1-5, with a possible D match to TRBD1 (6 bases). From germline, CDR1 is MDHEN and CDR2 SYDVKM. Trimming stripped 7 bases from V and 6 bases from J, with 10 bases between. This CDR3 has 12 amino acids. CDR3: CASKTGGQPQHF. CDR3 in DNA: TGTGCCAGCAAGACAGGTGGTCAGCCCCAGCATTTT.

V is TRBV2 and J is TRBJ2-3; TRBD2 matches at 8 bases. After removal of 0 bases from V and 0 bases from J, the junction contained 8 bases not matched to a gene. The CDR3 loop spans 18 amino acids. Germline assignment: CDR1 SNHLY and CDR2 FYNNEI. The CDR3: CASSEARFSSGSTDTQYF. CDR3 nucleotide sequence: TGTGCCAGCAGTGAAGCGCGCTTCTCTAGCGGGAGCACAGATACGCAGTATTTT.

The chain carries TRBV5-4 and TRBJ2-5, with a weak D call TRBD2 (6 bases). Trimming left V 4 bases short and J 4 bases short, with 11 bases between. The CDR3 has 13 residues. Germline V gene sequence: CDR1 SGHNT, CDR2 YYREEE (reference sequence). CDR3 in amino acids: CASSTAGLETQYF. CDR3 nucleotides: TGTGCCAGCAGCACGGCGGGATTAGAGACCCAGTACTTC. Supplemented by reference TRBV5-4 and TRBJ2-5, the full variable domain reads ETGVTQSPTHLIKTRGQQVTLRCSSQSGHNTVSWYQQALGQGPQFIFQYYREEENGRGNFPPRFSGLQFPNYSSELNVNALELDDSALYLCASSTAGLETQYFGPGTRLLVL.

The rearrangement uses TRBV28 and TRBJ1-5, with 9 bases aligning to TRBD1. Germline CDR1 reads MDHEN; CDR2 reads SYDVKM. V trimming: 6 bases; J trimming: 5 bases; junction bases outside the gene matches: 8. The CDR3 spans 15 residues. CDR3 region: CASRVPGTGYQPQHF. The CDR3 DNA reads as TGTGCCAGCAGAGTGCCCGGGACAGGGTATCAGCCCCAGCATTTT.

The V gene is TRBV12-2, the J gene TRBJ1-1. TRBV12-2 is noted as a pseudogene. The CDR3 is 14 residues long. As DNA, the CDR3 is TGTCCATCGCTTATTACTGGGGGGACCACTGAAGCTTTCTTT. Translated: CPSLITGGTTEAFF.

The J gene is TRBJ2-7, the V gene TRBV27; the D gene is possibly TRBD2 (6 bases). Per the germline V gene, CDR1 is MNHEY and CDR2 is SMNVEV (reference sequence). Trimming shortened V by 6 bases and J by 3 bases, and 18 bases separated the two germline ends. The CDR3 is 15 amino acids. CDR3 in DNA: TGTGCCAGCAGCCCTCGGGGACTGGGGATCTACGAGCAGTACTTC. The encoded protein is CASSPRGLGIYEQYF.

This chain links TRBV11-3 with TRBJ2-2; 8 positions match TRBD1. Germline V lookup: CDR1 SGHNT, CDR2 YENEEA. The CDR3 runs to 15 residues. V was clipped by 4 bases and J by 5 bases; unmatched bases: 6. CDR3 region: CASSSGQGGTGELFF. The CDR3 DNA reads as TGTGCCAGCAGCTCCGGACAGGGAGGTACCGGGGAGCTGTTTTTT.

This clone was counted once. V usage is TRBV7-8 and J usage is TRBJ2-3, with 9 nucleotides matching TRBD2. Germline CDR1 and CDR2: SGHVS and FQNEAQ. The CDR3 runs to 14 residues. The V gene end was trimmed by 3 bases and the J gene end by 4 bases; junction bases not matched to a gene: 2. CDR3 in amino acids: CASSLGGRADTQYF. CDR3 bases: TGTGCCAGCAGCTTGGGCGGGAGGGCAGATACGCAGTATTTT. Together with reference TRBV7-8 and TRBJ2-3, the CDR3 gives the full variable domain: GAGVSQSPRYKVAKRGQDVALRCDPISGHVSLFWYQQALGQGPEFLTYFQNEAQLDKSGLPSDRFFAERPEGSVSTLKIQRTQQEDSAVYLCASSLGGRADTQYFGPGTRLTVL.

This chain connects TRBV10-3 to TRBJ2-2; no reliable D call. The CDR3 has 11 amino acids. The germline V gene encodes CDR1 ENHRY and CDR2 SYGVKD. Deletions cut 5 bases from V and 6 bases from J, with 4 bases between. The CDR3 DNA reads as TGTGCCATCAGTCTAGCCGGGGAGCTGTTTTTT. Its translation is CAISLAGELFF.

The chain carries TRBV19 and TRBJ2-7; 7 nucleotides align to TRBD2. V shed 6 bases and J 0 bases; nucleotides not matched to a gene: 8. Per germline, CDR1 LNHDA and CDR2 SQIVND (reference sequence). The CDR3 is made up of 15 amino acids. Here the CDR3 reads CASRSSGGVSYEQYF. In nucleotides, the CDR3 is TGTGCCAGTAGAAGTAGTGGGGGGGTCTCCTACGAGCAGTACTTC.

V gene TRBV7-2 combines with J gene TRBJ1-5; 7 nucleotides agree with TRBD1. The CDR3 totals 16 residues. V lost 6 bases to trimming and J lost 2 bases; unmatched junction nucleotides: 10. Germline V CDR1 and CDR2: SGHTA, FQGNSA. This chain's CDR3 is CASSRQGFGGNQPQHF. As DNA, the CDR3 is TGTGCCAGCAGTCGACAGGGTTTTGGTGGCAATCAGCCCCAGCATTTT.

Here the CDR3 reads CATRSNTGSDTEAFF. The CDR3 region has the DNA TGTGCCACCAGAAGCAACACAGGATCCGACACTGAAGCTTTCTTT. The chain joins TRBV24-1 to TRBJ1-1; TRBD1 might be the D (5 bases). The CDR3 has 15 residues. Per the germline V gene, CDR1 is KGHDR and CDR2 is SFDVKD. The V end was cut by 7 bases, the J end by 3 bases, with 17 bases between.

The chain couples TRBV5-1 to TRBJ1-4; TRBD1 might be the D (5 bases). V was clipped by 0 bases and J by 0 bases, with 9 bases between them. Per the germline V gene, CDR1 is SGHRS and CDR2 is YFSETQ. This CDR3 has 16 residues. For the CDR3, the DNA is TGCGCCAGCAGCTTGGTCCCAGGGTCAACTAATGAAAAACTGTTTTTT. This translates into CASSLVPGSTNEKLFF. The full variable domain, in which reference TRBV5-1 and TRBJ1-4 provide the parts outside the CDR3, is KAGVTQTPRYLIKTRGQQVTLSCSPISGHRSVSWYQQTPGQGLQFLFEYFSETQRNKGNFPGRFSGRQFSNSRSEMNVSTLELGDSALYLCASSLVPGSTNEKLFFGSGTQLSVL.

J is TRBJ2-5 and V is TRBV28, with D perhaps TRBD2 (6 bases). CDR1 is MDHEN, CDR2 SYDVKM, per germline. CDR3 size: 15 residues. The germline V and J ends were trimmed by 3 bases and 4 bases, with 15 bases remaining between them. CDR3 region: CASSLGGTNLETQYF. The CDR3 coding sequence is TGTGCCAGCAGTTTGGGGGGAACAAACCTAGAGACCCAGTACTTC.

This chain joins TRBV5-1 and TRBJ2-3; the D is unclear. This CDR3 spans 12 amino acids. Germline CDR1 is SGHRS and CDR2 is YFSETQ. Trimming removed 1 base from V and 4 bases from J, with 4 bases in between. In DNA form, the CDR3 reads TGCGCCAGCAGCTTGCGTCCAGATACGCAGTATTTT. Protein sequence: CASSLRPDTQYF. Full variable domain (outside the CDR3, taken from reference TRBV5-1 and TRBJ2-3): KAGVTQTPRYLIKTRGQQVTLSCSPISGHRSVSWYQQTPGQGLQFLFEYFSETQRNKGNFPGRFSGRQFSNSRSEMNVSTLELGDSALYLCASSLRPDTQYFGPGTRLTVL.